This T cell receptor (beta chain) was documented in a study of neoadjuvant anti-PD-1 for oral cavity cancer. For the study at large: Patients mostly received three to four biweekly nivolumab doses at 3 mg/kg before surgery.

These oral cavity squamous cell carcinomas were HPV-negative and locally advanced. The CDR3 consists of 15 residues. Germline V gene data show CDR1 as SGHRS and CDR2 as YFSETQ. V shed 4 bases and J shed 5 bases, with 18 bases lying between them. Whole-study findings and limits: Treg/Th17 ratio rose with pretreatment blood and fell with post-treatment tumor TCRbeta clonality. TCR analyses covered only a few patients per response group.

Of note for this clone: No antigen is known for it.

Some clones are missing from TCRdb's copy, which holds only in-frame ones; the method was immunoSEQ multiplex PCR. The table has some 6,700 clones, roughly 50% seen once. This TCR was sampled from a person aged 40 to 85 with oral cavity squamous cell carcinoma. The chain links TRBV5-1 to TRBJ1-1; possible D gene TRBD1, 6 bases. The specimen comprised tumor tissue, sampled before nivolumab (anti-PD-1) treatment. The chain's CDR3 is CASSQGTRRGTEAFF. CDR3 coding DNA: TGCGCCAGCAGCCAAGGGACAAGGAGGGGGACTGAAGCTTTCTTT.